This is a list of T cell receptor beta chains from one sample in a study of shared clonotypes between healthy human individuals. Some clones are missing from TCRdb's copy, which holds only in-frame ones; the method was immunoSEQ multiplex PCR. The sample has about 2 million clones, 85% to 95% seen once. The sample taken for sequencing was naive CD4+ T cells sorted from blood. These receptors originate from a man between 18 and 35 years old in good health. CDR3s include the opening cysteine and the closing phenylalanine or tryptophan. The D gene is left open where the match is weak. Expanded clones get a size class; other rows say once, few or many, or leave the size out.

TRBV5-1,TRBD2,once,TRBJ2-1,TGCGCCAGCAGTCTGGCGGGAGGGGACTACAATGAGCAGTTCTTC,CASSLAGGDYNEQFF
TRBV13,NA,NA,TRBJ2-5,TGTGCCAGCAGCCCCCTAGGGGGGGAACAAGAGACCCAGTACTTC,CASSPLGGEQETQYF
TRBV11-2,TRBD2,NA,TRBJ2-3,TGTGCCAGCAGCTTAGGACTAGCGGGAGGAATCACAGATACGCAGTATTTT,CASSLGLAGGITDTQYF
TRBV7-2,NA,NA,TRBJ1-1,TGTGCCAGCAGCCGAGGACGGCTTAGCGCTGAAGCTTTCTTT,CASSRGRLSAEAFF
TRBV5-4,TRBD1,NA,TRBJ2-1,TGTGCCAGCAGCTTCGACAGGGGCTCCTACAATGAGCAGTTCTTC,CASSFDRGSYNEQFF
TRBV7-9,NA,NA,TRBJ2-7,TGTGCCAGCAGCCGATACCGACAGACTGCATCCTACGAGCAGTACTTC,CASSRYRQTASYEQYF
TRBV29-1,TRBD1,NA,TRBJ1-2,TGCAGCGTGGAAGGGGACAGGGCTGGCTACACCTTC,CSVEGDRAGYTF
TRBV27,NA,NA,TRBJ1-2,TGTGCCAGCAGTTTACGGCCCAGCAACTATGGCTACACCTTC,CASSLRPSNYGYTF
TRBV9,NA,NA,TRBJ2-1,TGTGCCAGCAGCCACCGTTCGGCGAGAGACAATGAGCAGTTCTTC,CASSHRSARDNEQFF
TRBV6-5,NA,NA,TRBJ1-6,TGTGCCAGCAGCACCGGACCGGATTCACCCCTCCACTTT,CASSTGPDSPLHF
TRBV29-1,TRBD1,NA,TRBJ1-2,TGCAGCGCCGACAGGGACTATGGCTACACCTTC,CSADRDYGYTF
TRBV5-4,TRBD1,once,TRBJ1-2,TGTGCCAGCAGCCCATCACAGGGGTCAACAAGCTATGGCTACACCTTC,CASSPSQGSTSYGYTF
TRBV9,TRBD2,NA,TRBJ2-3,TGTGCCAGCAGCAGGGGCCGACTAGCCGGATCAGATACGCAGTATTTT,CASSRGRLAGSDTQYF
TRBV5-1,NA,NA,TRBJ2-1,TGCGCCAGCAGCTTGAATGTGATGGGGCGCGCTGAGCAGTTCTTC,CASSLNVMGRAEQFF
TRBV7-9,TRBD1,NA,TRBJ2-6,TGTGCCAGCAGCGGCCGGGACAGGGATGGCTCTGGGGCCAACGTCCTGACTTTC,CASSGRDRDGSGANVLTF
TRBV7-9,NA,once,TRBJ2-1,TGTGCCAGCAGCTTACTAGCGCCCATCTACAATGAGCAGTTCTTC,CASSLLAPIYNEQFF
TRBV5-1,NA,NA,TRBJ1-1,TGCGCCAGCAGCTTGGACCCCAGTAGGAACACTGAAGCTTTCTTT,CASSLDPSRNTEAFF
TRBV4-1,TRBD2,NA,TRBJ2-7,TGCGCCAGCAGCCATCCTAGCGGGAGCTCCTACGAGCAGTACTTC,CASSHPSGSSYEQYF
TRBV5-1,NA,once,TRBJ2-1,TGCGCCAGCAGTTACTCTACGGGGGGCCTTAATGAGCAGTTCTTC,CASSYSTGGLNEQFF
TRBV18,NA,NA,TRBJ1-1,TGTGCCAGCTCACCAAGAGCGAGGGAGGGAGCTTTCTTT,CASSPRAREGAFF